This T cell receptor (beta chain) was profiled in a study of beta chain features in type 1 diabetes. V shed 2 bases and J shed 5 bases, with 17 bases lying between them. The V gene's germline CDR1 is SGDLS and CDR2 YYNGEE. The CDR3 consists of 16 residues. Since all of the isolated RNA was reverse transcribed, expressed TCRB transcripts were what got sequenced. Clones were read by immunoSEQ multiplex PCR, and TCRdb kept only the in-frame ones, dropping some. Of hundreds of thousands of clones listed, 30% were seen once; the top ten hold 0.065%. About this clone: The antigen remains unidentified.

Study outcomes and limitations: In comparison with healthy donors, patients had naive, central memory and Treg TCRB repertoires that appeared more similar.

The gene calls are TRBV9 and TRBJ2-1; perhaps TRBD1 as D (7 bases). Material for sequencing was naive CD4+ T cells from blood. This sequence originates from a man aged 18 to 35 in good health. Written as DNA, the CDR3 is TGTGCCAGCAGCGTGGACTACAGGGGTCCCCACAATGAGCAGTTCTTC. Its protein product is CASSVDYRGPHNEQFF.